The present TCR beta chain was sequenced within a study of T cells in Graves' hyperthyroidism and ophthalmopathy. Exclusion of a patient resulted from uncontrolled infection, other autoimmune disease, pregnancy or lactation. Amplification yielded TCR beta CDR3 regions, with RNA transcripts as the source. First-round RT-PCR of the TCR CDR3 relied on the HTBI primer set. TCRdb reprocessed the multiplex PCR reads via MiXCR and lists one record per CDR3 protein. The profile shows roughly 570,000 distinct CDR3 sequences, 15% to 17% of them singletons. CDR1 SGDLS and CDR2 YYNGEE come from the germline V gene. The CDR3 has 13 amino acids. The V gene lost 0 bases and the J gene lost 6 bases, with 9 bases spanning the gap.

The sequencing sample was made of blood. The chain is built from TRBV9 and TRBJ1-2; tentatively, D is TRBD1 (6 bases). This clonotype originated in a woman aged 30 to 39 with Graves' hyperthyroidism. The CDR3 is CASSVGTANGYTF. The DNA for the CDR3 is TGTGCCAGCAGCGTAGGGACAGCCAATGGCTACACCTTC. Together with reference TRBV9 and TRBJ1-2, the CDR3 gives the full variable domain: DSGVTQTPKHLITATGQRVTLRCSPRSGDLSVYWYQQSLDQGLQFLIQYYNGEERAKGNILERFSAQQFPDLHSELNLSSLELGDSALYFCASSVGTANGYTFGSGTRLTVV.